Sequencing of this TCR beta chain was carried out in a study of identical twins. Addition of a universal primer site occurred through template switching, and cDNA carried unique molecular identifiers. TCRdb re-derived calls from the 5' RACE reads in MiXCR, one entry per CDR3 protein. The sample holds 420,000 or so distinct CDR3 sequences; roughly 20% are singletons and the top ten take roughly an eighth. Germline CDR1 is KGHSH and CDR2 is LQKENI. This CDR3 spans 16 amino acids. The ends lost 4 bases at V and 1 base at J; junction bases unmatched: 9. A note on this clonotype: Its antigen remains unidentified.

Study-level results: Twins shared out-of-frame alpha sequences with excess low generation probability. Abundant cord blood beta clonotypes carried fewer insertions; memory repertoires showed none.

This TCR was recovered from a man between 45 and 60 years old in good health. This chain uses TRBV18 with TRBJ2-5; 7 nucleotides line up with TRBD1. The sample was naive T cells sorted from blood. The DNA for the CDR3 is TGTGCCAGCTCACTCTCTCCGACAGGGCTCCAAGAGACCCAGTACTTC. Translated, it gives CASSLSPTGLQETQYF.